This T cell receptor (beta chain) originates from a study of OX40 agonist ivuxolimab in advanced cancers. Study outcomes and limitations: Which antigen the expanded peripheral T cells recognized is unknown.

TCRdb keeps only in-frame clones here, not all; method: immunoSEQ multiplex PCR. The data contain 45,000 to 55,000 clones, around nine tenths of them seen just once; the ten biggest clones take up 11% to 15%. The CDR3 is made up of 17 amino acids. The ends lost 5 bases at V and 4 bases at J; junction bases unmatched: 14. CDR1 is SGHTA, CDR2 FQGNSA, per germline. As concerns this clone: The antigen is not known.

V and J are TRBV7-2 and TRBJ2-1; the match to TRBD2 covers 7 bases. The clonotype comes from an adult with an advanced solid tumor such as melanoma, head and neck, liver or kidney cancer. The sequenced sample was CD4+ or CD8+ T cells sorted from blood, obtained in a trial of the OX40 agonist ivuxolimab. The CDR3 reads CASSPSWRRGRYNEQFF. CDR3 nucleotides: TGTGCCAGCAGCCCCAGCTGGCGCCGCGGGAGATACAATGAGCAGTTCTTC.